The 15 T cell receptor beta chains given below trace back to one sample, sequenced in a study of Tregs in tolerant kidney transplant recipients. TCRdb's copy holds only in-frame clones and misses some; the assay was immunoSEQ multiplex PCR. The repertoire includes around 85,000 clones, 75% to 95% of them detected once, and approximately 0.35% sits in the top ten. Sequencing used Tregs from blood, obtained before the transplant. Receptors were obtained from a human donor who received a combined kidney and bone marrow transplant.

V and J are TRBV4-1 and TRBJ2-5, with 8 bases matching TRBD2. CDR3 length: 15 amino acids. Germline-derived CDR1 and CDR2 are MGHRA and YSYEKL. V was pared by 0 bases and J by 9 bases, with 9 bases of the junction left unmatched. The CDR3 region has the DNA TGCGCCAGCAGCCAAGATCAGAGCAGCGGGAGATCCCAGTACTTC. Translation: CASSQDQSSGRSQYF.

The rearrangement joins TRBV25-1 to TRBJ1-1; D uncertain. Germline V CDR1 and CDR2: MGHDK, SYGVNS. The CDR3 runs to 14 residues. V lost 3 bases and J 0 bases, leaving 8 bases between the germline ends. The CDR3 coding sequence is TGTGCCAGCAGTGATGGGCAGTTGAACACTGAAGCTTTCTTT. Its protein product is CASSDGQLNTEAFF.

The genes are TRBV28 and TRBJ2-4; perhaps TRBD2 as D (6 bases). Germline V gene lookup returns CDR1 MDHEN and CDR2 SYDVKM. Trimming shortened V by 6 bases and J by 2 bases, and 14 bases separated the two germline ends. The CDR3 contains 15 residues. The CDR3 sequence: CASSIADAPKNIQYF. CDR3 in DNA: TGTGCCAGCAGCATAGCGGACGCGCCCAAAAACATTCAGTACTTC.

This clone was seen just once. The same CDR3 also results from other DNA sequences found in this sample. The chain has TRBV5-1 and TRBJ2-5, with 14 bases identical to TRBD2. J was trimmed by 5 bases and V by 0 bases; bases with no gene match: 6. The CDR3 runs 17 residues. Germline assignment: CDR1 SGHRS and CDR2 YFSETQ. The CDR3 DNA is TGCGCCAGCAGCTTGGGACTAGCGGGAGGGCCGGAGGAGACCCAGTACTTC. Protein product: CASSLGLAGGPEETQYF.

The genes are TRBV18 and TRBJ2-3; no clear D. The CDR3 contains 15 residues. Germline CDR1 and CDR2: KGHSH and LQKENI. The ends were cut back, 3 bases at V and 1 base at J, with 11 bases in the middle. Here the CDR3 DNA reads TGTGCCAGCTCACCTTCGATGCAGGGCACAGATACGCAGTATTTT. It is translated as CASSPSMQGTDTQYF.

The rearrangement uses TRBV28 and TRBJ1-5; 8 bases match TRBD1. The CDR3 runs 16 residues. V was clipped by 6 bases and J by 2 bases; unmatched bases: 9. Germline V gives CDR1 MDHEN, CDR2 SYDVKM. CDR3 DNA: TGTGCCAGCAGCCGGAGGACAGGGTCGGGCAATCAGCCCCAGCATTTT. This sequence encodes CASSRRTGSGNQPQHF.

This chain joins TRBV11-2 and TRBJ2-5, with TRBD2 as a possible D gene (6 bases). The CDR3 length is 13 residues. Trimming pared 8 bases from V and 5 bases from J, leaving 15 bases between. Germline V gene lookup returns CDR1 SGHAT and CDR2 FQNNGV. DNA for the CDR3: TGTGCCAGCGAACGGGGGTGGATGGAGACCCAGTACTTC. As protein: CASERGWMETQYF.

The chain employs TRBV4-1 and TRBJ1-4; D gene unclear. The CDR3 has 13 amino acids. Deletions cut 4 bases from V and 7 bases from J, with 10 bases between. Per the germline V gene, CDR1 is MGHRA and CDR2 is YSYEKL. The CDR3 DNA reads TGCGCCAGCAGCCGCCCCGAGGGTGAAAAACTGTTTTTT. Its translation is CASSRPEGEKLFF.

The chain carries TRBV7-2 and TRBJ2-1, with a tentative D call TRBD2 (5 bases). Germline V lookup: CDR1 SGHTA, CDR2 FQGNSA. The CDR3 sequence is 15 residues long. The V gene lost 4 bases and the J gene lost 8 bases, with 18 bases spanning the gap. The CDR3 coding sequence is TGTGCCAGCAGCTACGGACTCCCCCCTAAAGATGAGCAGTTCTTC. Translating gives CASSYGLPPKDEQFF.

CDR3 coding DNA: TGTGCCAGCAGCGCTCAGGGAGGGGAGCAGTACTTC. Protein sequence: CASSAQGGEQYF. This chain joins TRBV5-5 and TRBJ2-7; the match to TRBD2 covers 7 bases. J gave up 7 bases and V 4 bases, and 5 bases lay outside the gene matches. Looked up from germline, CDR1 is SGHKS and CDR2 is YYEKEE (reference sequence). The CDR3 covers 12 residues.

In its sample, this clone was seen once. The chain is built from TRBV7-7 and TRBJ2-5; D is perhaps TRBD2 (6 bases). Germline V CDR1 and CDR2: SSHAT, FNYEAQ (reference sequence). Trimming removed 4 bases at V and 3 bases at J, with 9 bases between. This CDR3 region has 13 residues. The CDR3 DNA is TGTGCCAGCAGCTGGGACTTGAAAGAGACCCAGTACTTC. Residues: CASSWDLKETQYF.

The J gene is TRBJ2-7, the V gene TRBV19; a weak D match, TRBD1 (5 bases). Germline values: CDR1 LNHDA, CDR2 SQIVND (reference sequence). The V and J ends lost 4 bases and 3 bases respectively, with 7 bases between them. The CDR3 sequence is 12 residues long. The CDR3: CASSNQGYEQYF. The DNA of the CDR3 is TGTGCCAGTAGTAACCAGGGCTACGAGCAGTACTTC.

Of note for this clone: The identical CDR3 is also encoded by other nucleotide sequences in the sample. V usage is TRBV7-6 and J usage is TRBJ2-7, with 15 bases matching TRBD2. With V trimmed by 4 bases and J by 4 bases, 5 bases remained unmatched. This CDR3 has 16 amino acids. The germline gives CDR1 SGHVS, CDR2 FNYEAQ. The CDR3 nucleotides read TGTGCCAGCAGCTCAGGACTAGCGGGAGGGCGGTACGAGCAGTACTTC. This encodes CASSSGLAGGRYEQYF.

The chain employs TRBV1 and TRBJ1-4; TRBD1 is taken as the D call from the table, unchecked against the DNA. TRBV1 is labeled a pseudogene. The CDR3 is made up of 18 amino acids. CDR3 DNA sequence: TGCACCAGCGGATGGACAGGGGAAAGGAAGGCCCGTAATGAAAAACTGTTTTTT. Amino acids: CTSGWTGERKARNEKLFF.

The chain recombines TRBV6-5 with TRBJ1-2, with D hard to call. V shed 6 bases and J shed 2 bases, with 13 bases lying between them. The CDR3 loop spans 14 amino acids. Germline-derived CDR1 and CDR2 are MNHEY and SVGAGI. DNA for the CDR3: TGTGCCAGCAGGCGGGTCGGCAGAAACTATGGCTACACCTTC. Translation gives CASRRVGRNYGYTF.